This T cell receptor beta chain was sequenced in a study of blood T cells in healthy people across ages. This clonotype was counted between two and nine times. Its specificity is not known. A much more abundant neighbour one base away suggests this may be a read error. The CDR3 has 16 residues. Germline CDR1 reads SQVTM; CDR2 reads ANQGSEA. Alongside a J-beta primer mix, a sample-barcoded 5' primer served in a second PCR lasting 7 to 11 cycles. Any given sample supplied a minimum of 3 million CDR3-containing paired-end reads. Via MiXCR, TCRdb re-called the 5' RACE reads, giving one row per CDR3 protein. Here the sample spans about 730,000 distinct CDR3 sequences, about 42% being singletons. Study-level results: Naive T cell percentage showed a strong correlation with the diversity of TCR beta.

This TCR derives from a woman aged 60-70 years in good health. The sequencing sample was made of blood. The chain has TRBV29-1 and TRBJ2-6; 7 nucleotides match TRBD2. CDR3 loop: CSVKEGRASGANVLTF. CDR3 DNA sequence: TGCAGCGTTAAAGAGGGGAGGGCCTCTGGGGCCAACGTCCTGACTTTC.